This is a list of T cell receptor beta chains from one sample in a study of blood T cells in healthy people across ages. One entry per CDR3 protein results from TCRdb running MiXCR on the 5' RACE reads. The sample consists of about 1.8 million distinct CDR3 sequences, 49% of them appearing once. Sequenced input: blood. Receptors originate from a woman in her forties in good health. Both conserved end residues are part of each CDR3. A D gene is named only where the DNA matches it firmly. Clone size is shown for a subset of rows, as once, few, many or a class of expanded clone.

>TRBD1|TRBV9|many|TRBJ2-3
TGTGCCAGCAGCGTCGGGACAGCTAGCACAGATACGCAGTATTTT
CASSVGTASTDTQYF
>NA|TRBV7-8|NA|TRBJ2-5
TGTGCCAGCAGCTCTACCGTGAAGGAACGAGAGACCCAGTACTTC
CASSSTVKERETQYF
>NA|TRBV7-2|NA|TRBJ2-5
TGTGCCAGCAGCTTCTCAGTGGGGGGCAATCTAGAGACCCAGTACTTC
CASSFSVGGNLETQYF
>NA|TRBV7-2|once|TRBJ1-5
TGTGCCAGCAGCTTAGCGAGCGGGAGTAAGCCCCAGCATTTT
CASSLASGSKPQHF
>NA|TRBV6-6|NA|TRBJ2-7
TGTGCCAACAGTGCCACGGGGCAGAGCTACGAGCAGTACTTC
CANSATGQSYEQYF
>TRBD2|TRBV6-2/TRBV6-3|NA|TRBJ2-7
TGTGCCAGCAGTCCGAGCGGGGGGGCCTGGAATGAGCAGTACTTC
CASSPSGGAWNEQYF
>TRBD1|TRBV5-1|NA|TRBJ1-2
TGCGCCAGCGGCTACCGGGACAGGGTCTATGGCTACACCTTC
CASGYRDRVYGYTF
>TRBD2|TRBV5-4|NA|TRBJ2-5
TGTGCCAGCAGCTTAGGGACTACCGTCCAGGAGACCCAGTACTTC
CASSLGTTVQETQYF
>NA|TRBV6-6|NA|TRBJ1-5
TGTGCCAGCGGAAAATGCTCTGGGGGATGCGGCAATCAGCCCCAGCATTTT
CASGKCSGGCGNQPQHF
>TRBD1|TRBV12-3/TRBV12-4|few|TRBJ1-6
TGTGCCAGCAGCTCTACCGGGACAGCCAATTCACCCCTCCACTTT
CASSSTGTANSPLHF
>TRBD1|TRBV5-6|many|TRBJ1-2
TGTGCCAGCAGCTTCCCCTGGGGGAGCGGGACAGGGGGCTATGGCTACACCTTC
CASSFPWGSGTGGYGYTF
>TRBD1|TRBV11-2|NA|TRBJ1-1
TGTGCCAGCAGCTCTGAAGGGACAGGGGGCACTGAAGCTTTCTTT
CASSSEGTGGTEAFF
>NA|TRBV7-2|NA|TRBJ2-1
TGTGCCAGCAGCTCCCTGTCGGGTGAGCAGTTCTTC
CASSSLSGEQFF
>TRBD2|TRBV6-1|NA|TRBJ2-3
TGTGCCAGCACCAAGACGGGGGGGACCACAGATACGCAGTATTTT
CASTKTGGTTDTQYF
>TRBD1|TRBV7-2|few|TRBJ2-7
TGTGCCAGCAGCAATACCAGGGACAGTCAGAAGCAGTACTTC
CASSNTRDSQKQYF
>NA|TRBV13|NA|TRBJ2-5
TGTGCCAGCAGCTTAGAGAGGGAGAGACGGACCCAAGAGACCCAGTACTTC
CASSLERERRTQETQYF
>NA|TRBV15|NA|TRBJ2-5
TGTGCCACCAGAGACCGAGGAGGGCCCCGTGGGACCCAGTACTTC
CATRDRGGPRGTQYF
>TRBD1|TRBV6-2/TRBV6-3|NA|TRBJ1-2
TGTGCCAGCAGTTTGACTCCGGGACAGATTTTCTATGGCTACACCTTC
CASSLTPGQIFYGYTF
>TRBD2|TRBV5-1|NA|TRBJ2-3
TGCGCCAGCAGGAGTAGCGGGGATAGTACAGATACGCAGTATTTT
CASRSSGDSTDTQYF
>TRBD2|TRBV7-2|few|TRBJ2-3
TGTGCCAGCAGCCACGGACTAGCGGGGGGCGCCACAGATACGCAGTATTTT
CASSHGLAGGATDTQYF
>TRBD2|TRBV20-1|few|TRBJ2-5
TGCAGTGCTAGAGATCTAAGCGGGGGGGCCGTGGAGACCCAGTACTTC
CSARDLSGGAVETQYF
>NA|TRBV25-1|NA|TRBJ2-5
TGTGCCAGCACCCGGTCGGGACAAGAGACCCAGTACTTC
CASTRSGQETQYF
>NA|TRBV21-1|NA|TRBJ1-4
TGTGCCAGCAGCACGAATCTGAGCACTAATGAAAAACTGTTTTTT
CASSTNLSTNEKLFF
>NA|TRBV24-1|NA|TRBJ2-1
TGTGCCACCAGTCCCGCAGGGGCCAGCTCCTACAATGAGCAGTTCTTC
CATSPAGASSYNEQFF
>NA|TRBV4-3|NA|TRBJ2-3
TGCGCCAGCAGCCAAGATTTCGGGCAGTCGACGCAGTATTTT
CASSQDFGQSTQYF
>NA|TRBV5-6|few|TRBJ2-1
TGTGCCAGCAGCTTTACACAGTTTTACAATGAGCAGTTCTTC
CASSFTQFYNEQFF
>TRBD2|TRBV24-1|NA|TRBJ2-7
TGTGCCACCGCGAGCGGGATGAACGAGCAGTACTTC
CATASGMNEQYF
>NA|TRBV20-1|NA|TRBJ1-2
TGCAGTGCTAGAGAGGCCGGACGGGATGGCTACACCTTC
CSAREAGRDGYTF
>NA|TRBV6-5|NA|TRBJ1-2
TGTGCCAGCAGTTTAGGCGCGAGTGTCTATGGCTACACCTTC
CASSLGASVYGYTF
>TRBD2|TRBV20-1|NA|TRBJ2-3
TGCAGTGCTTCCGGACTAGCGGGGGCAGCCAGATTCACAGATACGCAGTATTTT
CSASGLAGAARFTDTQYF
>NA|TRBV7-2|NA|TRBJ1-4
TGTGCCAGCAGCCCCGGGAGCAGTAATGAAAAACTGTTTTTT
CASSPGSSNEKLFF
>TRBD1|TRBV5-1|NA|TRBJ1-1
TGCGCCAGCAGCTTGGAGGGTCGGCTATACAGGGGATCTGAAGCTTTCTTT
CASSLEGRLYRGSEAFF
>TRBD2|TRBV20-1|NA|TRBJ2-1
TGCAGTGCTGACGGGGCTAGCGGGGGGGCTAATGAGCAGTTCTTC
CSADGASGGANEQFF
>NA|TRBV29-1|few|TRBJ2-1
TGCAGCGTCGGGGAGCGGAGTAGCTCCTACAATGAGCAGTTCTTC
CSVGERSSSYNEQFF
>NA|TRBV6-6|NA|TRBJ2-5
TGTGCCAGCAGGCGGGGTCGTAGAGAGACGCAAGAGACCCAGTACTTC
CASRRGRRETQETQYF
>NA|TRBV6-6|NA|TRBJ2-5
TGTGCCAGCATTCCCGGGGGCACGGAGCCAAAAGAGACCCAGTACTTC
CASIPGGTEPKETQYF
>NA|TRBV12-3/TRBV12-4|NA|TRBJ1-2
TGTGCCAGCAGTTTATTGGTAGGCCATGGCTACACCTTC
CASSLLVGHGYTF
>TRBD2|TRBV3-1|few|TRBJ2-1
TGTGCCAGCAGCCCACGGGGGACTAGCGGGGGGGTGCTGAATGAGCAGTTCTTC
CASSPRGTSGGVLNEQFF
>NA|TRBV12-3/TRBV12-4|NA|TRBJ1-6
TGTGCCAGCAGTTTAAGGGTCTCCTATAATTCACCCCTCCACTTT
CASSLRVSYNSPLHF
>NA|TRBV29-1|NA|TRBJ1-1
TGCAGCGTTGAAGGGATGGGCCGGACAAAAGAAGCTTTCTTT
CSVEGMGRTKEAFF
>NA|TRBV6-1|once|TRBJ2-7
TGTGCCAGCAGTGTAGAGGGGGGGGCCAACTACGAGCAGTACTTC
CASSVEGGANYEQYF
>NA|TRBV4-2|few|TRBJ2-1
TGTGCCAGCAGCCAAGCTTTCTCGCTCGGCCCCTACAATGAGCAGTTCTTC
CASSQAFSLGPYNEQFF
>TRBD1|TRBV7-9|few|TRBJ2-3
TGTGCCACTGGACAGGGGAAGGAAGATACGCAGTATTTT
CATGQGKEDTQYF
>NA|TRBV20-1|once|TRBJ1-6
TGCAGTGCTAGAGAGGGCGGGGGGCTAGAGTCGCCCCTCCACTTT
CSAREGGGLESPLHF
>TRBD1|TRBV12-3/TRBV12-4|many|TRBJ2-7
TGCGCCAGCAGCCTCTCCGGGACAGGGGGTTACGAGCAGTACTTC
CASSLSGTGGYEQYF